Listed below are T cell receptor beta chains from one sample, sequenced in a study of blood T cells in healthy people across ages. Each CDR3 protein gets one entry after TCRdb re-called the 5' RACE reads with MiXCR. The data show around 1,500,000 distinct CDR3 sequences, roughly 30% seen once. What was sequenced was blood. These receptors all stem from a woman under 40 in good health. Both conserved end residues are part of each CDR3. The order of the fields is J gene, D gene, clone size, V gene, CDR3 DNA, CDR3 protein. D genes are given only for firm matches. Clone size is given for some rows only: seen once, a few or many times, or a class if the clone is expanded.

j_gene: TRBJ2-7; d_gene: -; abundance: -; v_gene: TRBV23-1; CDR3nt: TGCGCCAGCAGTCAATCTCAGGACCACTACGAGCAGTACTTC; CDR3aa: CASSQSQDHYEQYF
j_gene: TRBJ1-5; d_gene: -; abundance: many; v_gene: TRBV7-6; CDR3nt: TGTGCCAGCAGCTTGAGCGAGGGAAGTCAGCCCCAGCATTTT; CDR3aa: CASSLSEGSQPQHF
j_gene: TRBJ2-1; d_gene: TRBD2; abundance: few; v_gene: TRBV7-2; CDR3nt: TGTGCCAGCAGCCCGCCGGGACTAGCGGGAGGGATAGATGAGCAGTTCTTC; CDR3aa: CASSPPGLAGGIDEQFF
j_gene: TRBJ2-1; d_gene: -; abundance: -; v_gene: TRBV7-2; CDR3nt: TGTGCCAGCACCCAGGCGGGAACAGCCTACAATGAGCAGTTCTTC; CDR3aa: CASTQAGTAYNEQFF
j_gene: TRBJ1-4; d_gene: TRBD1; abundance: -; v_gene: TRBV6-5; CDR3nt: TGTGCCAGCAGCCAGGACAGGGGTCTCGGAAAACTGTTTTTT; CDR3aa: CASSQDRGLGKLFF
j_gene: TRBJ2-7; d_gene: -; abundance: -; v_gene: TRBV6-5; CDR3nt: TGTGCCAGCAGCCTAAGGGGGGGCGTCTCCTACGAGCAGTACTTC; CDR3aa: CASSLRGGVSYEQYF
j_gene: TRBJ1-5; d_gene: -; abundance: -; v_gene: TRBV12-3/TRBV12-4; CDR3nt: TGTGCCAGCAGCCCCCACCAGGGATTAACGGAGCAGCCCCAGCATTTT; CDR3aa: CASSPHQGLTEQPQHF
j_gene: TRBJ2-7; d_gene: -; abundance: few; v_gene: TRBV6-2/TRBV6-3; CDR3nt: TGTGCCAGCAGTCCCGACGGGACTGTGGCCTACGAGCAGTACTTC; CDR3aa: CASSPDGTVAYEQYF
j_gene: TRBJ1-6; d_gene: -; abundance: -; v_gene: TRBV6-1; CDR3nt: TGTGCCAGCAGACGAACGGACCATTACAAGGCCCCCCACTTT; CDR3aa: CASRRTDHYKAPHF
j_gene: TRBJ2-3; d_gene: TRBD2; abundance: few; v_gene: TRBV5-1; CDR3nt: TGCGCCAGCAGCGTAGGGACTAGCGGTAGCACAGATACGCAGTATTTT; CDR3aa: CASSVGTSGSTDTQYF
j_gene: TRBJ2-7; d_gene: TRBD2; abundance: many; v_gene: TRBV7-6; CDR3nt: TGTGCCAGCAGCTCACGATTTGGGACTAGCGGGTCCTCCTACGAGCAGTACTTC; CDR3aa: CASSSRFGTSGSSYEQYF
j_gene: TRBJ2-7; d_gene: TRBD2; abundance: few; v_gene: TRBV7-2; CDR3nt: TGTGCCAGCAGCCCCGAAGGTATCCTAGCGGGAGGGGTTCAGCAGTACTTC; CDR3aa: CASSPEGILAGGVQQYF
j_gene: TRBJ1-2; d_gene: -; abundance: -; v_gene: TRBV7-9; CDR3nt: TGTGCCAGCAGTCATGATACAGGGGGCTACACCTTC; CDR3aa: CASSHDTGGYTF
j_gene: TRBJ1-6; d_gene: -; abundance: -; v_gene: TRBV6-6; CDR3nt: TGTGCCAGCAGTTACTCGATGCTCGATAATTCACCCCTCCACTTT; CDR3aa: CASSYSMLDNSPLHF
j_gene: TRBJ2-5; d_gene: -; abundance: -; v_gene: TRBV3-1; CDR3nt: TGTACCAGCAGCCAAGAAGTCGGAGAGACCCAGTACTTC; CDR3aa: CTSSQEVGETQYF
j_gene: TRBJ2-7; d_gene: -; abundance: few; v_gene: TRBV2; CDR3nt: TGTGCCAGTCCAGGGTCAGAGTCCGCCGAGCAGTACTTC; CDR3aa: CASPGSESAEQYF
j_gene: TRBJ2-1; d_gene: TRBD1; abundance: many; v_gene: TRBV24-1; CDR3nt: TGTGCCACCAGTGACGCCTGGGGACAGGGGTCCTACAATGAGCAGTTCTTC; CDR3aa: CATSDAWGQGSYNEQFF
j_gene: TRBJ2-4; d_gene: -; abundance: few; v_gene: TRBV20-1; CDR3nt: TGCAGTGCTAGTGTTCCCCGTGGGCCTATCAAAAACATTCAGTACTTC; CDR3aa: CSASVPRGPIKNIQYF
j_gene: TRBJ2-1; d_gene: TRBD2; abundance: -; v_gene: TRBV7-2; CDR3nt: TGTGCCGGCAGCTTTCAGCGGGGTGGGGGAAATGAGCAGTTCTTC; CDR3aa: CAGSFQRGGGNEQFF
j_gene: TRBJ1-4; d_gene: -; abundance: -; v_gene: TRBV11-2; CDR3nt: TGTGCCAGCAGCTTAGACCCGGCTAATGAAAAACTGTTTTTT; CDR3aa: CASSLDPANEKLFF
j_gene: TRBJ2-7; d_gene: -; abundance: many; v_gene: TRBV10-3; CDR3nt: TGTGCCATCAGTGAGTCTGAAGACGACGAGCAGTACTTC; CDR3aa: CAISESEDDEQYF
j_gene: TRBJ2-1; d_gene: TRBD2; abundance: -; v_gene: TRBV6-2/TRBV6-3; CDR3nt: TGTGCCAGCAGTCTCCTTAGCGGGGGGAATTACAATGAGCAGTTCTTC; CDR3aa: CASSLLSGGNYNEQFF
j_gene: TRBJ2-7; d_gene: -; abundance: -; v_gene: TRBV5-5; CDR3nt: TGTGCCAGCAGCTTATCAGGGGGGACCTACAATGAGCAGTACTTC; CDR3aa: CASSLSGGTYNEQYF
j_gene: TRBJ2-7; d_gene: -; abundance: few; v_gene: TRBV11-2; CDR3nt: TGTGCCAGCAGCTTAGATTTCCCAGGGAGGTACGAGCAGTACTTC; CDR3aa: CASSLDFPGRYEQYF
j_gene: TRBJ2-5; d_gene: -; abundance: many; v_gene: TRBV29-1; CDR3nt: TGCAGCGTTGAGACAGGTCGTTGGGAGACCCAGTACTTC; CDR3aa: CSVETGRWETQYF
j_gene: TRBJ2-3; d_gene: TRBD2; abundance: -; v_gene: TRBV5-1; CDR3nt: TGCGCCAGCAGCACCGGATCTAGCGGGGATACGCAGTATTTT; CDR3aa: CASSTGSSGDTQYF
j_gene: TRBJ2-1; d_gene: -; abundance: -; v_gene: TRBV7-2; CDR3nt: TGTGCCAGCAGCTATAGGGGTTTGACGGGTGAGCAGTTCTTC; CDR3aa: CASSYRGLTGEQFF
j_gene: TRBJ2-2; d_gene: TRBD1; abundance: -; v_gene: TRBV19; CDR3nt: TGTGCCAGTATCCAGGGGGAAGCCGGGGAGCTGTTTTTT; CDR3aa: CASIQGEAGELFF
j_gene: TRBJ1-2; d_gene: TRBD1; abundance: few; v_gene: TRBV6-4; CDR3nt: TGTGCCAGCAGTGAGGAGCCGGGACAGGGATATGGCTACACCTTC; CDR3aa: CASSEEPGQGYGYTF
j_gene: TRBJ2-1; d_gene: -; abundance: -; v_gene: TRBV5-1; CDR3nt: TGCGCCAGCAGCGCCCCAAGGGTTGAGCAGTTCTTC; CDR3aa: CASSAPRVEQFF
j_gene: TRBJ2-1; d_gene: TRBD2; abundance: -; v_gene: TRBV9; CDR3nt: TGTGCCAGCAGCGCGTCACGGACTAGCGGGAGGGTCTACAATGAGCAGTTCTTC; CDR3aa: CASSASRTSGRVYNEQFF
j_gene: TRBJ2-5; d_gene: -; abundance: few; v_gene: TRBV18; CDR3nt: TGTGCCAGCTCACCACAAGCAGGACAAGAGACCCAGTACTTC; CDR3aa: CASSPQAGQETQYF
j_gene: TRBJ1-5; d_gene: -; abundance: -; v_gene: TRBV27; CDR3nt: TGTGCCAGCAGTTTTGACAGGTCCCAGCCCCAGCATTTT; CDR3aa: CASSFDRSQPQHF
j_gene: TRBJ2-5; d_gene: -; abundance: many; v_gene: TRBV5-1; CDR3nt: TGCGCCAGCAGCAGCGGCGGACAGCACCAAGAGACCCAGTACTTC; CDR3aa: CASSSGGQHQETQYF
j_gene: TRBJ2-7; d_gene: -; abundance: -; v_gene: TRBV12-3/TRBV12-4; CDR3nt: TGTGCCAGCAGCACGGGTGGTTCCCACGAGCAGTACTTC; CDR3aa: CASSTGGSHEQYF
j_gene: TRBJ1-2; d_gene: -; abundance: -; v_gene: TRBV5-1; CDR3nt: TGCGCCAGCAGCTCCCTGACAGTTGCTAACTATGGCTACACCTTC; CDR3aa: CASSSLTVANYGYTF
j_gene: TRBJ2-1; d_gene: TRBD2; abundance: many; v_gene: TRBV10-3; CDR3nt: TGTGCCATCAGTGAGTCCGATAGCGGGAGGGCGCGGGGCGAGCAGTTCTTC; CDR3aa: CAISESDSGRARGEQFF
j_gene: TRBJ2-3; d_gene: -; abundance: many; v_gene: TRBV12-3/TRBV12-4; CDR3nt: TGTGCCAGCAGCTTTAGGGGGGGCACAGATACGCAGTATTTT; CDR3aa: CASSFRGGTDTQYF
j_gene: TRBJ1-1; d_gene: TRBD1; abundance: -; v_gene: TRBV7-9; CDR3nt: TGTGCCAGCAGTCCCGGGACAGGGCAGATAGCTGAAGCTTTCTTT; CDR3aa: CASSPGTGQIAEAFF
j_gene: TRBJ1-2; d_gene: -; abundance: many; v_gene: TRBV5-1; CDR3nt: TGCGCCAGCAGCAAAGAGAGCTATGGCTACACCTTC; CDR3aa: CASSKESYGYTF
j_gene: TRBJ1-6; d_gene: -; abundance: -; v_gene: TRBV20-1; CDR3nt: TGCAGTGCTTGGGGTGGGAGCTCACCCCTCCACTTT; CDR3aa: CSAWGGSSPLHF
j_gene: TRBJ2-1; d_gene: TRBD2; abundance: few; v_gene: TRBV11-2; CDR3nt: TGTGCCAGCAGCTCCCTAGCGGGGTACAATGAGCAGTTCTTC; CDR3aa: CASSSLAGYNEQFF
j_gene: TRBJ2-7; d_gene: -; abundance: many; v_gene: TRBV12-3/TRBV12-4; CDR3nt: TGTGCCATCAGTGCCGGACGGATATTGGACGAGCAGTACTTC; CDR3aa: CAISAGRILDEQYF
j_gene: TRBJ2-1; d_gene: -; abundance: many; v_gene: TRBV4-1; CDR3nt: TGCGCCAGCAGCCAAGATAAAAACATAGTCAATGAGCAGTTCTTC; CDR3aa: CASSQDKNIVNEQFF
j_gene: TRBJ2-3; d_gene: -; abundance: many; v_gene: TRBV18; CDR3nt: TGCGCCAGCAGCCCTCGGGGGAGTAGCACAGATACGCAGTATTTT; CDR3aa: CASSPRGSSTDTQYF
j_gene: TRBJ2-3; d_gene: -; abundance: many; v_gene: TRBV5-1; CDR3nt: TGCGCCAGCCTATTTGGCCCGTCATTCACAGATACGCAGTATTTT; CDR3aa: CASLFGPSFTDTQYF
j_gene: TRBJ2-1; d_gene: TRBD2; abundance: many; v_gene: TRBV15; CDR3nt: TGTGCCACCAGCACAACTAGCGGGGGGGCCGATGAGCAGTTCTTC; CDR3aa: CATSTTSGGADEQFF